The present TCR beta chain was sequenced within a study of response to subunit inactivated influenza vaccine. The study, taken as a whole, reports: Authors suggested seasonal influenza vaccinations each recruit few new T cells.

The CDR3 is 16 residues long. Trimming at V came to 4 bases and at J to 5 bases, leaving 14 bases not matched to a gene. In germline, CDR1 is SGHDT, CDR2 YYEEEE. This clonotype was detected ten times or more. The antigen remains undetermined. TCRdb passed the RT-PCR reads through MiXCR, listing each CDR3 protein once. The sample includes more than 250,000 distinct CDR3 sequences, 20% to 25% of them seen just once. J is TRBJ2-5 and V is TRBV5-6; 7 nucleotides line up with TRBD2. This clonotype was sampled from a man between 50 and 69 years old who received an inactivated influenza vaccine. This sample comprised PBMCs from blood, obtained less than 22 months after vaccination. CDR3 protein: CASSPGERGLLETQYF. In nucleotides, the CDR3 is TGTGCCAGCAGCCCCGGGGAGCGGGGACTTCTCGAGACCCAGTACTTC.